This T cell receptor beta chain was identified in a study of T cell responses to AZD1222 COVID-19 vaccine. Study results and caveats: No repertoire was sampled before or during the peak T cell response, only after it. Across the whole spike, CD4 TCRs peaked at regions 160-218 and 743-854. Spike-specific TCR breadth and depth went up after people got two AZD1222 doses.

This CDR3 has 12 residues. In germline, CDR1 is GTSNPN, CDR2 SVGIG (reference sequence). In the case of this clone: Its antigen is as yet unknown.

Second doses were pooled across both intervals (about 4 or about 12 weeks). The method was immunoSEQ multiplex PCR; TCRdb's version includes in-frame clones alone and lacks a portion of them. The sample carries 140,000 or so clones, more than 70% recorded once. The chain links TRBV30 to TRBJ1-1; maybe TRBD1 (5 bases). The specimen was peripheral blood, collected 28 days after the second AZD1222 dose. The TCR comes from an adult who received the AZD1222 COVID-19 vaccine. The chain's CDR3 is CGGGRVNTEAFF. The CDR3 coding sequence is TGTGGCGGTGGCAGGGTGAACACTGAAGCTTTCTTT.